The clone carrying this T cell receptor (beta chain) was counted many times. The antigen is not known. Trimming left V 5 bases short and J 4 bases short, with 15 bases between. The CDR3 is 14 residues long. The sample originates from a study of T-cell reconstitution after alpha-beta-depleted transplantation in children. Findings of the study overall: The authors attributed T-cell counts and diversity one year after transplant mostly to newly produced T cells. Roughly two months post-transplant, alpha-beta T cells reportedly originated from several hundred graft clones that had expanded.

The TCRbeta library was prepared with unique molecular identifiers. TCRdb reanalysed the PCR reads using MiXCR and keeps one entry per CDR3 protein. The table has about 240,000 distinct CDR3 sequences, around 25% seen once; the top ten hold around 2.5%. This sequence joins TRBV12-3 or TRBV12-4 and TRBJ2-7, with D possibly matching TRBD1 (6 bases). The clonotype comes from a girl aged 2 to 9 with Fanconi anemia, due to receive a stem cell transplant. The sample here was PBMCs, taken before TCRalphabeta/CD19-depleted stem cell transplant. The CDR3 DNA sequence: TGTGCCAGCAGTACAGGGTTCCCTTTGTACGAGCAGTACTTC. This encodes CASSTGFPLYEQYF.